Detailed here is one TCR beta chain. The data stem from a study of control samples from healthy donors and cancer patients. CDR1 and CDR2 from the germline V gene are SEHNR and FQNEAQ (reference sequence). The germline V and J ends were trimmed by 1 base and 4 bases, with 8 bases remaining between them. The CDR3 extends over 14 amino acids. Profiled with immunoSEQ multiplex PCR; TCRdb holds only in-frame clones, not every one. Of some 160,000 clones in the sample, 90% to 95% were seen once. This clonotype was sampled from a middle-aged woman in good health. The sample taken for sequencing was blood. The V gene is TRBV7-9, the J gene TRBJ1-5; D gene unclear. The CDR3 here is CASSLEGSNQPQHF. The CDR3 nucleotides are TGTGCCAGCAGCTTAGAAGGATCTAATCAGCCCCAGCATTTT.